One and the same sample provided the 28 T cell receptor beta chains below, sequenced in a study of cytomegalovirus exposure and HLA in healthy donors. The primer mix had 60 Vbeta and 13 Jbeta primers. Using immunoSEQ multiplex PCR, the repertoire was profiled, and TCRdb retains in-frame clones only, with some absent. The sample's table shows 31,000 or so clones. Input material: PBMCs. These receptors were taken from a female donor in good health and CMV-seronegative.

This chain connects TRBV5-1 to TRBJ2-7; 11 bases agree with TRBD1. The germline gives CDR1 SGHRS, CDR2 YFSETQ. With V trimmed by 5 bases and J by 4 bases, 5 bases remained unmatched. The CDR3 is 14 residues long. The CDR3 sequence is CASRLGTGGYEQYF. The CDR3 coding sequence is TGCGCCAGCAGGCTAGGGACAGGGGGGTACGAGCAGTACTTC.

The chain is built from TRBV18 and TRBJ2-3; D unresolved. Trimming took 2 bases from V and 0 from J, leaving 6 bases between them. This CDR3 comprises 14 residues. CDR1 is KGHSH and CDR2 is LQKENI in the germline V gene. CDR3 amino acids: CASSPITSTDTQYF. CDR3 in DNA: TGTGCCAGCTCACCAATTACTAGCACAGATACGCAGTATTTT.

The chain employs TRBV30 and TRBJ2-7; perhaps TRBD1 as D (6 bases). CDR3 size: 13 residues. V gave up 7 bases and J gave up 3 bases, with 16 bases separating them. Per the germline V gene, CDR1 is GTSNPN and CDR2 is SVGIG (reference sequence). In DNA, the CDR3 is TGTGCCTTCGCTGGAAGGGGGATCTACGAGCAGTACTTC. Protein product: CAFAGRGIYEQYF.

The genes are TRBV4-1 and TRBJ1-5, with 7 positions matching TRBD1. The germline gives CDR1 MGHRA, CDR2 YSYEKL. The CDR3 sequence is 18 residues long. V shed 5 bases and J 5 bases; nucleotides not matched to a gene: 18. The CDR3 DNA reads TGCGCCAGCAGCACTGTCCCTTCAGGGAGACAGGGCGATCAGCCCCAGCATTTT. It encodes CASSTVPSGRQGDQPQHF.

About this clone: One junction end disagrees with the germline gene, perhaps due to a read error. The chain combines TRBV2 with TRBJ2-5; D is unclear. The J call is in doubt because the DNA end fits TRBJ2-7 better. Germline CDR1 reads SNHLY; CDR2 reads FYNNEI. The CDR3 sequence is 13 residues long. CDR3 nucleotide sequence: TGTGCCTGCAGCTCAAGTTCCGTCTACGAGCAGTACTTC. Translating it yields CACSSSSVYEQYF.

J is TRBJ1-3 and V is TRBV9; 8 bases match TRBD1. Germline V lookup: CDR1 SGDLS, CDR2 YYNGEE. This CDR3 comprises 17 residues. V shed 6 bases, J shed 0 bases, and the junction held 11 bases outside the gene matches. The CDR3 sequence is CASTGGERTSSGNTIYF. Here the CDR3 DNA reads TGTGCCAGCACAGGGGGCGAACGAACCTCCTCTGGAAACACCATATATTTT.

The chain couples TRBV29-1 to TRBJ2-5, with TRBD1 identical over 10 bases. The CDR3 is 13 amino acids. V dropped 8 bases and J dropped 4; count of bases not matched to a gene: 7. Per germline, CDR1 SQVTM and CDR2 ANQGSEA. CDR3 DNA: TGCAGCACGGGACGGACAGGGGGAGAGACCCAGTACTTC. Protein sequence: CSTGRTGGETQYF.

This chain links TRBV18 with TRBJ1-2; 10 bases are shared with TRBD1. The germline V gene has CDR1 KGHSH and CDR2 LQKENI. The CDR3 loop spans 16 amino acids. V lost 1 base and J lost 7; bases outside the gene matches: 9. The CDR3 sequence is CASSPLVDRGRVGYTF. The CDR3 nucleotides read TGTGCCAGCTCACCACTCGTTGACAGGGGGCGCGTTGGCTACACCTTC.

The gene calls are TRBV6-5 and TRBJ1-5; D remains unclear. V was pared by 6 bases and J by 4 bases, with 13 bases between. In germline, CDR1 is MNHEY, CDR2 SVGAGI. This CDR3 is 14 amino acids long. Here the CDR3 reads CASRLVGSNQPQHF. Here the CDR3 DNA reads TGTGCCAGCAGACTTGTAGGGAGTAATCAGCCCCAGCATTTT.

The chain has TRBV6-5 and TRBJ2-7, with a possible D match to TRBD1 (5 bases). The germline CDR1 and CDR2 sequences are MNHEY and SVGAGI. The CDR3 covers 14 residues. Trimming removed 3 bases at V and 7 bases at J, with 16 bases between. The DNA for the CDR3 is TGTGCCAGCAGTTATTGGCAGGGCCATCGGGAGCAGTACTTC. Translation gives CASSYWQGHREQYF.

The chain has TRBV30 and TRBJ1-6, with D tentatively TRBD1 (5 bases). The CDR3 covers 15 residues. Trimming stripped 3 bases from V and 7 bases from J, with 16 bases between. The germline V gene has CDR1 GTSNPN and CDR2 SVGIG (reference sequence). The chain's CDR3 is CAWRIPGGVNSPLHF. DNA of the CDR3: TGTGCCTGGAGAATACCCGGGGGGGTAAATTCACCCCTCCACTTT.

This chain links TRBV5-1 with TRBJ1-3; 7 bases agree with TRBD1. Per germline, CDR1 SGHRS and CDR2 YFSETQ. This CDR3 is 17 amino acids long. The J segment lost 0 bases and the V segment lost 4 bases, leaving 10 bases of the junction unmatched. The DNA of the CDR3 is TGCGCCAGCAGCCCGAGACAGGGTAGGACCTCTGGAAACACCATATATTTT. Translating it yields CASSPRQGRTSGNTIYF.

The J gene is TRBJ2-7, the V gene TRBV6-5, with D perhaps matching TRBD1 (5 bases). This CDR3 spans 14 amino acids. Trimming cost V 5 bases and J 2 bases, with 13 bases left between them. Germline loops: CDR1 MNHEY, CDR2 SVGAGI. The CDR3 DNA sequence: TGTGCCAGCAGTAAATCAGGGCCACCCTACGAGCAGTACTTC. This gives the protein CASSKSGPPYEQYF.

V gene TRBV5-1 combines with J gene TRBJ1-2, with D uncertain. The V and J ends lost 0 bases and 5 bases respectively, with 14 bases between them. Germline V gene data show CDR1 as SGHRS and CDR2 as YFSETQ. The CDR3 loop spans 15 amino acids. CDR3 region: CASSLAEVGLYGYTF. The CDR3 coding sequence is TGCGCCAGCAGCTTGGCGGAGGTTGGACTATATGGCTACACCTTC.

The CDR3 is CASSSRQGRTDTQYF. The CDR3 nucleotides are TGTGCCAGCAGTTCGCGGCAGGGGCGCACAGATACGCAGTATTTT. This chain connects TRBV6-5 to TRBJ2-3, with D perhaps matching TRBD1 (6 bases). CDR1 MNHEY and CDR2 SVGAGI come from the germline V gene. This CDR3 region has 15 residues. The V and J ends lost 4 bases and 1 base respectively, with 12 bases between them.

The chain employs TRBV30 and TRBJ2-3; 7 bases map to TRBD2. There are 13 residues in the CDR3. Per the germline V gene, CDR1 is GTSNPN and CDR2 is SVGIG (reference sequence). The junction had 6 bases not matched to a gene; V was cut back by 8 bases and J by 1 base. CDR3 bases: TGTGCCGGGCAGAGCGGGGGCACAGATACGCAGTATTTT. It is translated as CAGQSGGTDTQYF.

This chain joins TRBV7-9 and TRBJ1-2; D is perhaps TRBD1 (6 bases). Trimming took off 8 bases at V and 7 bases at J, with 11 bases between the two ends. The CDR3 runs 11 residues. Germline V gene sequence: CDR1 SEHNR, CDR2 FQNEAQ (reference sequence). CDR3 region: CASGRGGGYTF. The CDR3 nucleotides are TGTGCCAGCGGCAGGGGTGGTGGCTACACCTTC.

CDR3 DNA sequence: TGTGCCAGCAGCGGCGGAGGATCGGGGGGCACTGAAGCTTTCTTT. Translating gives CASSGGGSGGTEAFF. The chain combines TRBV7-3 with TRBJ1-1; tentative D call: TRBD1 (5 bases). The CDR3 totals 15 residues. Germline CDR1 and CDR2: SGHTA and FQGTGA. Trimming stripped 5 bases from V and 4 bases from J, with 17 bases between.

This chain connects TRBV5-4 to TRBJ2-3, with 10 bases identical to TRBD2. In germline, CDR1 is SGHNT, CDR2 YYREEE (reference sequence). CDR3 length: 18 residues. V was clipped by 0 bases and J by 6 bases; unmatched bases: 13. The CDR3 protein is CASSLGGLWTSGRDTQYF. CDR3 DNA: TGTGCCAGCAGCTTGGGGGGGTTGTGGACTAGCGGTCGGGATACGCAGTATTTT.

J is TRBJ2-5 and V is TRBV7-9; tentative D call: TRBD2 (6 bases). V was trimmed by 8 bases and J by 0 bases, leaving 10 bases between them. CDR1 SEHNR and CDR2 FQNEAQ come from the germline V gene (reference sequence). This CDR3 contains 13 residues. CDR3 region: CASSRDYQETQYF. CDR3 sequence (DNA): TGTGCCAGCTCCCGGGACTACCAAGAGACCCAGTACTTC.

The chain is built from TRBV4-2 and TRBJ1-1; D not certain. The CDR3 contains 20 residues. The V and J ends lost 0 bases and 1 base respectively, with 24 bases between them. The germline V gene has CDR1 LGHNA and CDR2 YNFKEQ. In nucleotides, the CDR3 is TGTGCCAGCAGCCAAGATTCCCAACCCCGCCTCCACGCGGCGAACACTGAAGCTTTCTTT. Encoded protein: CASSQDSQPRLHAANTEAFF.

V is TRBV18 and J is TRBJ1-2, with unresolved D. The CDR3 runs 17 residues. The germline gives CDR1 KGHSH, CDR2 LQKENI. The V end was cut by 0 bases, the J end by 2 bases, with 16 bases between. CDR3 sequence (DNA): TGTGCCAGCTCACCACCGTCCGGGGTCCAGACGAACTATGGCTACACCTTC. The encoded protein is CASSPPSGVQTNYGYTF.

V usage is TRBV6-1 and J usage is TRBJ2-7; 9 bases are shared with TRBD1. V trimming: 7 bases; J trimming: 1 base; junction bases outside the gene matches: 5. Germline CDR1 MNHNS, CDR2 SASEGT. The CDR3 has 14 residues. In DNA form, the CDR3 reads TGTGCCAGCATTCTGGACAGGGGATCCTACGAGCAGTACTTC. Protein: CASILDRGSYEQYF.

The CDR3 sequence: CASSRRKRRENTEAFF. CDR3 nucleotides: TGCGCCAGCAGTCGGAGAAAAAGGAGGGAGAACACTGAAGCTTTCTTT. The chain recombines TRBV23-1 with TRBJ1-1; D unresolved. TRBV23-1 is noted as an ORF with a role that remains uncertain. The CDR3 sequence is 16 residues long. Trimming removed 4 bases at V and 1 base at J, with 16 bases between.

CDR3: CATLRYEQFF. The CDR3 DNA is TGTGCCACCTTGAGGTATGAGCAGTTCTTC. V is TRBV6-1 and J is TRBJ2-1; no definite D call. Germline CDR1 is MNHNS and CDR2 is SASEGT. The CDR3 totals 10 residues. Trimming shortened V by 10 bases and J by 8 bases, and 9 bases separated the two germline ends.

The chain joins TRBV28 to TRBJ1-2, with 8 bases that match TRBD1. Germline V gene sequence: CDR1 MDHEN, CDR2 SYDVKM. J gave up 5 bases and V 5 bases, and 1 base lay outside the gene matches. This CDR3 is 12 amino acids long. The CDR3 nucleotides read TGTGCCAGCAGTGACAGGGGTTATGGCTACACCTTC. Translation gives CASSDRGYGYTF.

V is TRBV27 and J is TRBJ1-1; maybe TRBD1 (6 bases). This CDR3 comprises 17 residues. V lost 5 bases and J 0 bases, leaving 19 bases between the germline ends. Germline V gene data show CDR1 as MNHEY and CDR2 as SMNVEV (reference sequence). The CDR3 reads CASSPRRSGAMNTEAFF. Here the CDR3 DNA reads TGTGCCAGCAGTCCGCGTCGCTCAGGGGCTATGAACACTGAAGCTTTCTTT.

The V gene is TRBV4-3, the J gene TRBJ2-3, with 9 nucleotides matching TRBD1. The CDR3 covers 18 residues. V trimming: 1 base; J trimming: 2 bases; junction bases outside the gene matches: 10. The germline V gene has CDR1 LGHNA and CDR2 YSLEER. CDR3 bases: TGCGCCAGCAGCCAAGCCCCCGCGGGACAGGGAACCACAGATACGCAGTATTTT. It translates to CASSQAPAGQGTTDTQYF.